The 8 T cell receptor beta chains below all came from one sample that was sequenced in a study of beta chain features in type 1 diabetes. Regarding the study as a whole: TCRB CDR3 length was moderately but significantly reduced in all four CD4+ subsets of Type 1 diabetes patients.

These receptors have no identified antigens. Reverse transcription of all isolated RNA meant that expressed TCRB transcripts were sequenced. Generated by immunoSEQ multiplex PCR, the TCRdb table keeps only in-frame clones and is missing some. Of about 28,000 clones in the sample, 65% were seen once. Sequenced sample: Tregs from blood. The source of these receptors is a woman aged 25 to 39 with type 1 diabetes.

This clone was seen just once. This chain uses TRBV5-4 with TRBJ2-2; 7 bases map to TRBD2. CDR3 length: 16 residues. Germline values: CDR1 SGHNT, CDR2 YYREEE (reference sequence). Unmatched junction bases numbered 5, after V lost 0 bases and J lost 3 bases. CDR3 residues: CASSLGAGEYTGELFF. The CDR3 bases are TGTGCCAGCAGCTTGGGGGCGGGAGAGTACACCGGGGAGCTGTTTTTT.

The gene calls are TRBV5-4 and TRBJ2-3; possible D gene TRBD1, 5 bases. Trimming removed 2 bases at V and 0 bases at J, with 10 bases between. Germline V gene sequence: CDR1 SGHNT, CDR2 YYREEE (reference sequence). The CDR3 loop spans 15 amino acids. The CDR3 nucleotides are TGTGCCAGCAGCTTCGGACACTCAAGCACAGATACGCAGTATTTT. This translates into CASSFGHSSTDTQYF.

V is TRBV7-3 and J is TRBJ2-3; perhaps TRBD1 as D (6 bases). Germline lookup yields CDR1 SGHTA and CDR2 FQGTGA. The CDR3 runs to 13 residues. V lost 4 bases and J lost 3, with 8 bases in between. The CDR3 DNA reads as TGTGCCAGCAGCTGGCAGGGGACAGATACGCAGTATTTT. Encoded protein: CASSWQGTDTQYF.

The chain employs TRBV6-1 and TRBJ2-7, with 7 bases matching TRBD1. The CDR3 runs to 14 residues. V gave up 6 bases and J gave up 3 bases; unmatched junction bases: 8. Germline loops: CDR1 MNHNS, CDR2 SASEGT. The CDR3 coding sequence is TGTGCCAGCAGCGCGTGGTCAGGGGGCTACGAGCAGTACTTC. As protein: CASSAWSGGYEQYF.

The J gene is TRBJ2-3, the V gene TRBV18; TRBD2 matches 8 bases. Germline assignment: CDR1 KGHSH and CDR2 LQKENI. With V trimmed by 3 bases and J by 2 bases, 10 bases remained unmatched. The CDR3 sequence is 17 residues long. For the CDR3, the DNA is TGTGCCAGCTCACCCCTCGCAGCGGGAGCGAACACAGATACGCAGTATTTT. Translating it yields CASSPLAAGANTDTQYF.

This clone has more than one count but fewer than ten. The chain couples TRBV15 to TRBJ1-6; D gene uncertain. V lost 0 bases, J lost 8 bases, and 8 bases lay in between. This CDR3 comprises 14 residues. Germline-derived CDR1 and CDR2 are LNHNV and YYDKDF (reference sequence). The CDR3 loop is CATSRDGRDSPLHF. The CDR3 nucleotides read TGTGCCACCAGCAGAGATGGGAGGGATTCACCCCTCCACTTT.

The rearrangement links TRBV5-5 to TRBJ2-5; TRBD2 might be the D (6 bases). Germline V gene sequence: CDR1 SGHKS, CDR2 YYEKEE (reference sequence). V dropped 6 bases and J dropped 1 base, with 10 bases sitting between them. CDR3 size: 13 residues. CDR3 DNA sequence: TGTGCCAGCAAGAAGCGGGCCCAAGAGACCCAGTACTTC. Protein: CASKKRAQETQYF.

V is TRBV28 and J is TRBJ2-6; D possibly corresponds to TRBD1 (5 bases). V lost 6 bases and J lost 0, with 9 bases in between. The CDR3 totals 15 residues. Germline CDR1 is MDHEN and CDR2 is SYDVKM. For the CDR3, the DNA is TGTGCCAGCAGAAAGACAGCCTCTGGGGCCAACGTCCTGACTTTC. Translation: CASRKTASGANVLTF.